Below, 21 T cell receptor beta chains from the same sample are listed, as sequenced in a study of shared clonotypes between healthy human individuals. As defined, naive CD8 cells were CD45RO-negative and positively selected for CCR7, with terminally differentiated effector memory CD45RA+ cells excluded. The protocol was immunoSEQ multiplex PCR, while the TCRdb copy is restricted to in-frame clones and leaves out a portion. The sample lists about 2.1 million clones, around 93% occurring once. The sequenced material came from naive CD8+ T cells from PBMCs. These TCRs come from a man in his late teens or twenties in good health. Some clones in this sample may be carry-over from other donors' samples.

The CDR3 region is CASSLGVAVSTDTQYF. The CDR3 DNA is TGTGCCAGCAGCTTAGGGGTAGCTGTTAGCACAGATACGCAGTATTTT. This chain connects TRBV11-2 to TRBJ2-3; D is ambiguous. The germline V gene has CDR1 SGHAT and CDR2 FQNNGV. V lost 1 base, J lost 0 bases, and 11 bases lay in between. The CDR3 extends over 16 amino acids.

The gene calls are TRBV27 and TRBJ2-1; 8 nucleotides agree with TRBD2. The CDR3 has 15 residues. The V gene end was trimmed by 3 bases and the J gene end by 4 bases; junction bases not matched to a gene: 5. Germline lookup yields CDR1 MNHEY and CDR2 SMNVEV (reference sequence). CDR3 amino acids: CASSFSGTQYNEQFF. The CDR3 DNA reads as TGTGCCAGCAGTTTTAGCGGGACCCAGTACAATGAGCAGTTCTTC.

The chain couples TRBV7-9 to TRBJ1-4; D is undetermined. With 5 bases removed from V and 4 bases from J, the gap between germline ends came to 17 bases. CDR1 is SEHNR and CDR2 is FQNEAQ in the germline V gene (reference sequence). This CDR3 comprises 16 residues. CDR3 protein: CASSPRPLTGNEKLFF. CDR3 nucleotide sequence: TGTGCCAGCAGCCCACGACCCTTGACGGGTAATGAAAAACTGTTTTTT.

The CDR3 loop is CAISERDDTYEQYF. DNA of the CDR3: TGTGCCATCAGTGAAAGGGACGATACCTACGAGCAGTACTTC. The chain employs TRBV10-3 and TRBJ2-7; D is possibly TRBD1 or TRBD2 (5 bases each). V was cut by 3 bases and J by 2 bases, with 11 bases left in between. There are 14 residues in the CDR3. Germline loops: CDR1 ENHRY, CDR2 SYGVKD.

This chain links TRBV7-9 with TRBJ2-7; TRBD1 aligns across 7 bases. This CDR3 is 13 amino acids long. Germline assignment: CDR1 SEHNR and CDR2 FQNEAQ (reference sequence). Trimming took 5 bases from V and 3 from J; bases not matched to a gene: 4. The CDR3 DNA is TGTGCCAGCAGCATCGGGACAGACTACGAGCAGTACTTC. Translation gives CASSIGTDYEQYF. The full variable domain, completed using reference TRBV7-9 and TRBJ2-7, is DTGVSQNPRHKITKRGQNVTFRCDPISEHNRLYWYRQTLGQGPEFLTYFQNEAQLEKSRLLSDRFSAERPKGSFSTLEIQRTEQGDSAMYLCASSIGTDYEQYFGPGTRLTVT.

The chain combines TRBV28 with TRBJ2-7, with D perhaps TRBD2 (5 bases). The ends were cut back, 3 bases at V and 2 bases at J, with 14 bases in the middle. Germline values: CDR1 MDHEN, CDR2 SYDVKM. The CDR3 contains 15 residues. Here the CDR3 DNA reads TGTGCCAGCAGTTTTTTAAACAGCGGACCCTACGAGCAGTACTTC. Encoded protein: CASSFLNSGPYEQYF.

This clone was seen just once. The CDR3 DNA sequence: TGCGCCAGCAGCCAAGTAATAAGTCTAGCGGGAGGGAGCTCCTACGAGCAGTACTTC. Amino acid sequence: CASSQVISLAGGSSYEQYF. The chain carries TRBV4-3 and TRBJ2-7; TRBD2 matches at 12 bases. In germline, CDR1 is LGHNA, CDR2 YSLEER. With 1 base clipped from V and 0 bases from J, the junction kept 10 bases outside the gene matches. The CDR3 is 19 amino acids.

The V and J genes are TRBV6-1 and TRBJ2-7, with D possibly TRBD1 on 5 matching bases. Germline CDR1 MNHNS, CDR2 SASEGT. CDR3 length: 14 residues. The V gene lost 4 bases and the J gene lost 3 bases, with 13 bases spanning the gap. CDR3 residues: CASSVKGPHYEQYF. The CDR3 DNA sequence: TGTGCCAGCAGTGTAAAGGGGCCGCACTACGAGCAGTACTTC.

Regarding this clone: Other DNA sequences from this sample encode an identical CDR3 as well. The chain carries TRBV9 and TRBJ1-3, with 7 bases identical to TRBD1. The CDR3 sequence is 14 residues long. After removal of 0 bases from V and 4 bases from J, the junction contained 1 base not matched to a gene. The germline gives CDR1 SGDLS, CDR2 YYNGEE. This CDR3 reads CASSVGTGGNTIYF. Here the CDR3 DNA reads TGTGCCAGCAGCGTAGGGACAGGAGGAAACACCATATATTTT.

CDR3 protein: CASSSGGIEQYF. CDR3 DNA sequence: TGTGCCAGCAGCTCCGGCGGGATAGAGCAGTACTTC. V and J are TRBV5-6 and TRBJ2-7, with D perhaps matching TRBD2 (6 bases). The CDR3 runs to 12 residues. V was cut by 3 bases and J by 7 bases, with 11 bases left in between. Germline lookup yields CDR1 SGHDT and CDR2 YYEEEE.

V is TRBV27 and J is TRBJ2-1, with 7 bases matching TRBD1. The junction had 11 bases not matched to a gene; V was cut back by 5 bases and J by 7 bases. Germline lookup yields CDR1 MNHEY and CDR2 SMNVEV (reference sequence). The CDR3 loop spans 15 amino acids. The CDR3 loop is CASSPKTGKTNEQFF. Written as DNA, the CDR3 is TGTGCCAGCAGTCCGAAGACAGGGAAGACAAATGAGCAGTTCTTC.

The rearrangement joins TRBV18 to TRBJ2-3; 7 bases agree with TRBD2. The trim removed 11 bases at V and 2 bases at J, leaving 13 bases unmatched. The CDR3 is 15 residues long. Per the germline V gene, CDR1 is KGHSH and CDR2 is LQKENI. This CDR3 is CASHPSRGITDTQYF. The CDR3, as DNA: TGTGCCTCACACCCTTCGCGGGGGATCACAGATACGCAGTATTTT.

Written as DNA, the CDR3 is TGTGCCAGCAGCCTGGGCAGGGGGCTAAAGGGCCACGAGCAGTACTTC. Translated, it gives CASSLGRGLKGHEQYF. The chain couples TRBV5-5 to TRBJ2-7, with 8 bases aligning to TRBD1. Germline values: CDR1 SGHKS, CDR2 YYEKEE (reference sequence). Trimming cost V 4 bases and J 5 bases; bases outside gene matches: 14. This CDR3 spans 16 amino acids.

The rearrangement links TRBV4-1 to TRBJ1-2, with D perhaps TRBD1 (6 bases). CDR3 length: 17 residues. Germline values: CDR1 MGHRA, CDR2 YSYEKL. The V end lost 0 bases, the J end lost 4 bases, and 18 bases lay between the germline ends. The CDR3 spells CASSQDKGQGMIYGYTF. The CDR3 DNA reads TGCGCCAGCAGCCAAGATAAAGGGCAGGGGATGATCTATGGCTACACCTTC.

The J gene is TRBJ1-2, the V gene TRBV30; D is unclear. The CDR3 spans 12 residues. With 8 bases removed from V and 0 bases from J, the gap between germline ends came to 10 bases. Germline CDR1 GTSNPN, CDR2 SVGIG (reference sequence). The CDR3 region is CAHMAANYGYTF. The CDR3 region has the DNA TGTGCCCATATGGCTGCTAACTATGGCTACACCTTC.

V gene TRBV6-6 combines with J gene TRBJ1-2; 9 nucleotides align to TRBD1. Germline CDR1 and CDR2: MNHNY and SVGAGI (reference sequence). V shed 5 bases and J 11 bases; nucleotides not matched to a gene: 15. This CDR3 contains 15 residues. The CDR3 loop is CASSGRDRALERYTF. The CDR3, as DNA: TGTGCCAGCAGTGGCCGGGACAGGGCTTTGGAGAGGTACACCTTC.

The rearrangement uses TRBV11-2 and TRBJ2-4, with TRBD2 identical over 10 bases. This CDR3 has 18 residues. The trim removed 0 bases at V and 0 bases at J, leaving 5 bases unmatched. The germline V gene encodes CDR1 SGHAT and CDR2 FQNNGV. The CDR3 DNA reads TGTGCCAGCAGCTTAGATGGACTAGCGGAGGGAGCCAAAAACATTCAGTACTTC. Translation gives CASSLDGLAEGAKNIQYF.

The chain links TRBV2 to TRBJ1-1; D unclear. This CDR3 comprises 15 residues. Germline CDR1 SNHLY, CDR2 FYNNEI. Trimming left V 1 base short and J 0 bases short, with 9 bases between. The CDR3 DNA sequence: TGTGCCAGCAGTGAAGATCCCTACATGAACACTGAAGCTTTCTTT. Translated: CASSEDPYMNTEAFF.

The table lists this clone with a few counts. V usage is TRBV5-1 and J usage is TRBJ1-1; 7 bases agree with TRBD1. Germline trimming cut 5 bases from V and 1 base from J; bases unmatched to any gene: 5. The CDR3 spans 14 residues. The germline CDR1 and CDR2 sequences are SGHRS and YFSETQ. CDR3 DNA: TGCGCCAGCAGTACTGGGACAGAGAACACTGAAGCTTTCTTT. It specifies CASSTGTENTEAFF. Full variable domain (remainder filled in from reference TRBV5-1 and TRBJ1-1): KAGVTQTPRYLIKTRGQQVTLSCSPISGHRSVSWYQQTPGQGLQFLFEYFSETQRNKGNFPGRFSGRQFSNSRSEMNVSTLELGDSALYLCASSTGTENTEAFFGQGTRLTVV.

The V and J genes are TRBV27 and TRBJ2-5; D is perhaps TRBD1 (6 bases). This CDR3 comprises 14 residues. Germline loops: CDR1 MNHEY, CDR2 SMNVEV (reference sequence). V was trimmed by 4 bases and J by 9 bases, leaving 18 bases between them. CDR3 sequence: CASSYSTGSGSQYF. Written as DNA, the CDR3 is TGTGCCAGCAGTTATTCGACAGGTTCCGGGTCCCAGTACTTC.

This clone was recorded only once. The chain couples TRBV4-1 to TRBJ2-5, with D tentatively TRBD1 or TRBD2 (6 bases each). Germline loops: CDR1 MGHRA, CDR2 YSYEKL. Trimming cost V 4 bases and J 5 bases, with 17 bases left between them. The CDR3 consists of 15 residues. The CDR3 sequence is CASSPRWRGGETQYF. The CDR3 nucleotides read TGCGCCAGCAGCCCCCGGTGGCGAGGGGGGGAGACCCAGTACTTC.